This T cell receptor beta chain was obtained from a study of blood T cell repertoires in COVID-19. Turning to the study itself: T cells, B-cell-depleted T cells, or PBMCs provided the cDNA or gDNA that served as material.

The CDR3 consists of 11 residues. Germline V lookup: CDR1 SGHRS, CDR2 YFSETQ. V lost 6 bases, J lost 7 bases, and 8 bases lay in between. Libraries were prepared by immunoSEQ multiplex PCR; TCRdb keeps only in-frame clonotypes and omits some of them. The sample contains about 260,000 clones, about 82% of which appear only once. The sample comprised PBMCs or T cells enriched from blood (not recorded which). The chain is built from TRBV5-1 and TRBJ2-1; D remains ambiguous. The receptor was derived from a woman aged 50 to 65 who had recovered from COVID-19. Here the CDR3 reads CASTLRNEQFF. The CDR3 DNA reads TGCGCCAGCACCCTCAGGAATGAGCAGTTCTTC.